Given below is one T cell receptor beta chain in context. Original processing notes: Out-of-frame sequences were removed, leaving around 2.2 million distinct TCRbeta sequences. Only in-frame clones appear in the TCRdb table, and some are missing; sequencing was by immunoSEQ multiplex PCR. For V, J and clone size, that table is used; D and trimming come from the DNA. The sample records about 54,000 clones, roughly four fifths being singletons. Single viable CD3+CD4+CD8-CD45RO+ cells were sorted as the memory CD4+ T cells. Trimming shortened V by 4 bases and J by 4 bases, and 11 bases separated the two germline ends. In germline, CDR1 is ENHRY, CDR2 SYGVKD. This CDR3 region has 13 residues. These data originate in a study of memory CD4+ T cells and cytomegalovirus serostatus.

The sequence was collected from an adult in good health and CMV-seronegative. The source material was memory CD4+ T cells from blood. The rearrangement links TRBV10-3 to TRBJ2-7, with D perhaps TRBD1 or TRBD2 (6 bases each). As DNA, the CDR3 is TGTGCCATCAGTGCGGGGGCGGAATACGAGCAGTACTTC. Protein sequence: CAISAGAEYEQYF.